This T cell receptor beta chain was observed in a study of OX40 agonist ivuxolimab in advanced cancers. Broadly, across the study: Ivuxolimab, which targeted the costimulatory receptor OX40 (CD134), was an agonistic, fully human IgG2 monoclonal antibody. Intravenous ivuxolimab was administered to patients every 2 weeks at six dose levels: 0.01, 0.1, 0.3, 1.5, 3 and 10 mg/kg. Of the roughly 51 patients in dose escalation, about 20 had hepatocellular carcinoma, some 15 had melanoma, 9 had renal cell carcinoma and 9 had head and neck cancer. In the dose-escalation cohort, 75% to 90% of patients were male, and the mean age was 60 years with a range of about 23 to 79. Prior anti-PD-1, anti-PD-L1 or anti-CTLA-4 therapy was permitted, and checkpoint inhibitors had been received by more than 35% of dose-escalation patients. Three dose-escalation patients achieved partial responses, one with hepatocellular carcinoma and two with cutaneous melanoma. The point of sequencing TCRbeta in the periphery was to test whether ivuxolimab changed TCR sequence diversity and drove clonal T-cell expansion. The paper covers the monotherapy dose-escalation part of the phase I ivuxolimab trial, which included N ≈ 54 patients.

Genomic DNA was isolated from the sorted cells so that the TCRbeta CDR3 region could be sequenced. TCRbeta CDR3 regions were sequenced using the immunoSEQ Assay. The immuneACCESS repertoire file appears here via TCRdb, limited to in-frame rearrangements. These files lack a portion of the clones; in checked studies, under half of the deficit traces to unresolved V genes, and the cause of the others is not known. Across this sample there are 25,000 to 30,000 clones, with roughly 80% seen only once. The ten largest account for 25% to 30% of the sample. The trial excluded patients who had a history of autoimmune disease or were on systemic immunosuppression. Peripheral blood for TCR sequencing was collected from all dose cohorts at baseline, on cycle 4 day 1, and on cycle 7 day 1. The samples were taken from a phase I, first-in-human, multicenter, open-label dose-escalation trial of ivuxolimab. The trial enrolled adults with locally advanced or metastatic head and neck squamous cell, hepatocellular, melanoma or renal cell carcinoma. Before TCR sequencing, CD4+ and CD8+ T cells were separately sorted from peripheral blood.

The study at large found these results: In the 0.1-3.0 mg/kg groups, partial responders had among the lowest normalized peripheral clonal expansion, particularly in CD8+ T cells. At doses of 0.1 to 3.0 mg/kg, clonal expansion of both CD4+ and CD8+ T cells in blood was seen between baseline and week 6. Low levels of normalized T-cell clonal expansion were also shown by some nonresponding patients. Which antigens the clonally expanded peripheral T cells were specific for was not determined. On average, CD8+ T cells showed more expanded clones than CD4+ T cells after ivuxolimab.

In the case of this clone: Its specific antigen is unknown. Base quality data are lacking; no much larger clone is found one base away.

Between the V and J ends, shortened by 7 bases and 1 base respectively, the junction contains 10 bases. The CDR3 spans 13 residues, from the cysteine through the phenylalanine. The only DNA kept is the CDR3, 39 bases in frame from the first base. The germline V gene (reference sequence) specifies MNHNY as CDR1 and SVGAGI as CDR2. This TCR came from an adult with an advanced solid tumor such as melanoma, head and neck, liver or kidney cancer. In this chain, TRBV6-6 is recombined with TRBJ1-1; TRBD1 is a weak D gene call, 5 bases matching. The sequencing here drew on CD4+ or CD8+ T cells sorted from blood, taken in a trial of the OX40 agonist ivuxolimab. The CDR3 corresponds to CASNRGGNTEAFF. The DNA sequence follows: TGTGCCAGCAACCGTGGGGGGAACACTGAAGCTTTCTTT.